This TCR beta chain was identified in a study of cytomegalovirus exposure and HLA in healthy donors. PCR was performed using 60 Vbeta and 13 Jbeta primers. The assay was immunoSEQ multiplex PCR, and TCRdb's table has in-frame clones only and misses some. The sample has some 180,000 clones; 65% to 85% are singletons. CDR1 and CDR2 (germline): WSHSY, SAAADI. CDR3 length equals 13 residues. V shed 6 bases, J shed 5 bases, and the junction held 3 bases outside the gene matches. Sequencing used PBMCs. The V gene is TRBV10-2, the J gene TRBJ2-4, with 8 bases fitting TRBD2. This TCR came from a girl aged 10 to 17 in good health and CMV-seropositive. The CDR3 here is CASRGGRQNIQYF. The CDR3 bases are TGCGCCAGCAGGGGCGGGAGGCAAAACATTCAGTACTTC.